These 27 T cell receptor beta chains share one sample of origin, sequenced in a study of T cell responses to AZD1222 COVID-19 vaccine. The data were produced by immunoSEQ multiplex PCR, yet TCRdb's version contains in-frame clones alone and is incomplete. The top ten clones hold roughly 5% of a sample with 79,000 or so clones, more than 70% of them seen once. The sample here was peripheral blood, taken 28 days after the second AZD1222 dose. The receptors were gathered from an adult who received the AZD1222 COVID-19 vaccine.

The J gene is TRBJ2-1, the V gene TRBV25-1; 8 bases fit TRBD1. The germline V gene has CDR1 MGHDK and CDR2 SYGVNS. CDR3 size: 15 residues. J lost 8 bases, V lost 5 bases, and 11 bases had no gene match. CDR3 nucleotides: TGTGCCAGCAGTAAAGAGGACAGGGATGGGGATGAGCAGTTCTTC. It is translated as CASSKEDRDGDEQFF.

This clone was picked up one time. The chain uses TRBV28 and TRBJ1-5; no firm D call. There are 15 residues in the CDR3. Germline CDR1 is MDHEN and CDR2 is SYDVKM. Trimming stripped 2 bases from V and 0 bases from J, with 8 bases between. CDR3 bases: TGTGCCAGCAGTTTACCCCCAAGTAGCAATCAGCCCCAGCATTTT. It encodes CASSLPPSSNQPQHF.

The rearrangement uses TRBV5-8 and TRBJ1-5, with a weak D call TRBD1 (6 bases). The germline CDR1 and CDR2 sequences are SGHTS and YDEGEE. V dropped 3 bases and J dropped 1 base, with 14 bases sitting between them. The CDR3 loop spans 16 amino acids. CDR3 sequence reads: CASSYDGTTSNQPQHF. CDR3 sequence (DNA): TGTGCCAGCAGCTACGATGGGACAACCAGCAATCAGCCCCAGCATTTT.

The chain is built from TRBV6-4 and TRBJ2-1; 11 bases agree with TRBD1. This CDR3 comprises 15 residues. Per germline, CDR1 MRHNA and CDR2 SNTAGT. J gave up 3 bases and V 3 bases, and 1 base lay outside the gene matches. This CDR3 reads CASSEGTGGYNEQFF. The CDR3 region has the DNA TGTGCCAGCAGTGAGGGGACAGGGGGCTACAATGAGCAGTTCTTC.

This chain connects TRBV6-2 or TRBV6-3 to TRBJ1-1; D remains unclear. The CDR3 totals 13 residues. Between the trimmed V and J ends, which lost 6 bases and 5 bases, there was a span of 13 bases. Per germline, CDR1 MNHEY and CDR2 SVGEGT. As DNA, the CDR3 is TGTGCCAGCAGCTTGGAGGGTGTAACTGAAGCTTTCTTT. It encodes CASSLEGVTEAFF.

The chain employs TRBV13 and TRBJ2-2, with D uncertain. V was trimmed by 11 bases and J by 5 bases, leaving 12 bases between them. Germline-derived CDR1 and CDR2 are PRHDT and FYEKMQ (reference sequence). There are 12 residues in the CDR3. CDR3 region: CAGSYGTGELFF. The CDR3 DNA reads as TGTGCCGGATCCTACGGGACCGGGGAGCTGTTTTTT. The whole variable domain, remainder taken from reference TRBV13 and TRBJ2-2, is AAGVIQSPRHLIKEKRETATLKCYPIPRHDTVYWYQQGPGQDPQFLISFYEKMQSDKGSIPDRFSAQQFSDYHSELNMSSLELGDSALYFCAGSYGTGELFFGEGSRLTVL.

Note on this clone: This sequence may be a read error, since a much larger clone differs from it by one base. V and J are TRBV6-4 and TRBJ2-3; 13 bases are shared with TRBD2. Losses at the gene ends were 2 bases for V and 4 bases for J; bases not matched to a gene: 0. CDR1 is MRHNA and CDR2 is SNTAGT in the germline V gene. The CDR3 is made up of 15 amino acids. The CDR3 nucleotides read TGTGCCAGCAGTGACACTAGCGGGGGGGCAGATACGCAGTATTTT. As protein: CASSDTSGGADTQYF.

This chain uses TRBV11-1 with TRBJ2-6; 11 bases agree with TRBD1. The CDR3 extends over 15 amino acids. Germline CDR1 and CDR2: SGHAT and FQDESV (reference sequence). Germline trimming cut 4 bases from V and 12 bases from J; bases unmatched to any gene: 8. This CDR3 is CASSSPPGTGGVLTF. CDR3 DNA sequence: TGTGCCAGCAGCTCCCCGCCCGGGACAGGGGGCGTCCTGACTTTC.

V is TRBV14 and J is TRBJ1-1; possible D gene TRBD1, 5 bases. Germline V gene sequence: CDR1 SGHDN, CDR2 FVKESK. V lost 1 base to trimming and J lost 7 bases, with 13 bases between them. The CDR3 sequence is 14 residues long. The chain's CDR3 is CASSQVWTRGEAFF. In DNA form, the CDR3 reads TGTGCCAGCAGCCAAGTTTGGACAAGGGGTGAAGCTTTCTTT.

V usage is TRBV4-3 and J usage is TRBJ2-1; no clear D gene. The germline V and J ends were trimmed by 4 bases and 4 bases, with 8 bases remaining between them. The length of the CDR3 is 13 residues. Germline V gene sequence: CDR1 LGHNA, CDR2 YSLEER. The CDR3 DNA sequence: TGCGCCAGCAGCCCGGACGGATACAATGAGCAGTTCTTC. It encodes CASSPDGYNEQFF.

This chain joins TRBV7-2 and TRBJ2-7, with D possibly being TRBD1 (6 bases). From germline, CDR1 is SGHTA and CDR2 FQGNSA. The length of the CDR3 is 14 residues. Deletions cut 3 bases from V and 2 bases from J, with 11 bases between. DNA of the CDR3: TGTGCCAGCAGCTTCATGGGGGCCCCCTACGAGCAGTACTTC. Its protein product is CASSFMGAPYEQYF.

The V gene is TRBV19, the J gene TRBJ1-6, with no clear D. The CDR3 loop spans 13 amino acids. CDR1 and CDR2 (germline): LNHDA, SQIVND (reference sequence). V was clipped by 11 bases and J by 9 bases, with 17 bases between them. CDR3 DNA sequence: TGTGCCTCCGGCCCCGAAGTAGGTTCACCCCTCCACTTT. It codes for CASGPEVGSPLHF.

The V call is TRBV28, the J call TRBJ1-1, with TRBD1 matching over 7 bases. Losses at the gene ends were 5 bases for V and 3 bases for J; bases not matched to a gene: 12. Germline V gene sequence: CDR1 MDHEN, CDR2 SYDVKM. The CDR3 runs 16 residues. The DNA of the CDR3 is TGTGCCAGCAGTGTCCTACAGGGGAAAGGGGACACTGAAGCTTTCTTT. It encodes CASSVLQGKGDTEAFF.

The table lists this clone with a count of one. The V gene is TRBV11-2, the J gene TRBJ2-7, with 7 bases fitting TRBD1. Trimming took 7 bases from V and 2 from J; bases not matched to a gene: 23. Germline V gives CDR1 SGHAT, CDR2 FQNNGV. The CDR3 is 19 residues long. The CDR3 DNA reads TGTGCCAGCACCCATCTATCCTGGCGAAGACAGGGAAGTACCTACGAGCAGTACGTC. Encoded protein: CASTHLSWRRQGSTYEQYV.

CDR3 sequence: CASGLRASRGGNTEAFF. CDR3 bases: TGTGCTAGTGGTTTACGTGCATCCAGGGGGGGGAACACTGAAGCTTTCTTT. The rearrangement uses TRBV12-5 and TRBJ1-1, with TRBD1 matching 7 bases. The CDR3 spans 17 residues. Trimming took 3 bases from V and 1 from J; bases not matched to a gene: 11. Per germline, CDR1 LGHNT and CDR2 FRNRAP. Full variable domain (rest looked up from reference TRBV12-5 and TRBJ1-1): DARVTQTPRHKVTEMGQEVTMRCQPILGHNTVFWYRQTMMQGLELLAYFRNRAPLDDSGMPKDRFSAEMPDATLATLKIQPSEPRDSAVYFCASGLRASRGGNTEAFFGQGTRLTVV.

The genes are TRBV5-1 and TRBJ2-7, with D tentatively TRBD2 (7 bases). The germline CDR1 and CDR2 sequences are SGHRS and YFSETQ. V lost 3 bases and J lost 0, with 16 bases in between. The CDR3 spans 16 residues. The CDR3 DNA sequence: TGCGCCAGCAGCTGGGGAGGGGGATTTAGCTCCTACGAGCAGTACTTC. Translating gives CASSWGGGFSSYEQYF.

The chain combines TRBV7-3 with TRBJ1-5; 9 bases line up with TRBD1. Germline CDR1 is SGHTA and CDR2 is FQGTGA. V was pared by 2 bases and J by 6 bases, with 5 bases of the junction left unmatched. The CDR3 is 15 residues long. The CDR3 loop is CASSLLQGAGQPQHF. CDR3 bases: TGTGCCAGCAGCTTATTACAGGGGGCCGGTCAGCCCCAGCATTTT. Full variable domain (rest looked up from reference TRBV7-3 and TRBJ1-5): GAGVSQTPSNKVTEKGKYVELRCDPISGHTALYWYRQSLGQGPEFLIYFQGTGAADDSGLPNDRFFAVRPEGSVSTLKIQRTERGDSAVYLCASSLLQGAGQPQHFGDGTRLSIL.

CDR3 in DNA: TGTGCCAGCAGTGTTTTTAGCGGGGGAGACTCCTACAATGAGCAGTTCTTC. As protein: CASSVFSGGDSYNEQFF. The chain uses TRBV25-1 and TRBJ2-1, with 9 bases fitting TRBD2. The CDR3 spans 17 residues. The germline CDR1 and CDR2 sequences are MGHDK and SYGVNS. The junction had 7 bases not matched to a gene; V was cut back by 4 bases and J by 0 bases. The whole variable domain, remainder taken from reference TRBV25-1 and TRBJ2-1, is EADIYQTPRYLVIGTGKKITLECSQTMGHDKMYWYQQDPGMELHLIHYSYGVNSTEKGDLSSESTVSRIRTEHFPLTLESARPSHTSQYLCASSVFSGGDSYNEQFFGPGTRLTVL.

The chain is built from TRBV4-3 and TRBJ2-5, with 11 bases lining up with TRBD1. Per germline, CDR1 LGHNA and CDR2 YSLEER. The CDR3 contains 15 residues. Unmatched junction bases numbered 7, after V lost 5 bases and J lost 5 bases. CDR3: CASSTLGTGGETQYF. The DNA for the CDR3 is TGCGCCAGCAGCACACTAGGGACAGGGGGGGAGACCCAGTACTTC.

This clone showed up just once. This chain links TRBV6-5 with TRBJ1-2; D gene uncertain. V shed 8 bases and J shed 8 bases, with 18 bases lying between them. The germline CDR1 and CDR2 sequences are MNHEY and SVGAGI. The CDR3 contains 13 residues. In DNA form, the CDR3 reads TGTGCCAGCCGCAATGGCCAGAAAAACGGCTACACCTTC. This translates into CASRNGQKNGYTF.

The chain joins TRBV12-3 or TRBV12-4 to TRBJ1-2; no clear D gene. This CDR3 has 13 amino acids. Trimming removed 1 base from V and 3 bases from J, with 6 bases in between. The CDR3 protein is CASSLGRDYGYTF. CDR3 nucleotides: TGTGCCAGCAGTTTAGGGAGGGACTATGGCTACACCTTC.

The chain combines TRBV5-4 with TRBJ2-7, with 9 positions matching TRBD1. This CDR3 contains 17 residues. Germline-derived CDR1 and CDR2 are SGHNT and YYREEE (reference sequence). With 3 bases clipped from V and 0 bases from J, the junction kept 10 bases outside the gene matches. This CDR3 reads CASSSGGGQGVSYEQYF. The CDR3 DNA is TGTGCCAGCAGCTCGGGTGGGGGACAGGGCGTCTCCTACGAGCAGTACTTC.

About this clone itself: At one of its ends the junction is not consistent with the germline gene, which may arise from a read error. V is TRBV7-7 and J is TRBJ2-3, with TRBD2 identical over 8 bases. CDR1 and CDR2 (germline): SSHAT, FNYEAQ (reference sequence). The CDR3 is made up of 15 amino acids. Here the CDR3 DNA reads TGTGCTAGCAGCTTTAGGGCGGGGGGTGAAGATACGCAGTATTTT. It translates to CASSFRAGGEDTQYF.

The chain couples TRBV13 to TRBJ2-7; D might be TRBD1 or TRBD2, each matching 5 bases. The CDR3 has 14 residues. Trimming took off 0 bases at V and 7 bases at J, with 13 bases between the two ends. Germline loops: CDR1 PRHDT, CDR2 FYEKMQ (reference sequence). CDR3 sequence reads: CASSLGGPSLEQYF. The CDR3 region has the DNA TGTGCCAGCAGCTTAGGGGGACCTTCCCTTGAGCAGTACTTC.

The V gene is TRBV5-5, the J gene TRBJ2-7; TRBD1 matches at 8 bases. This CDR3 has 14 residues. Germline V gene data show CDR1 as SGHKS and CDR2 as YYEKEE (reference sequence). Trimming removed 1 base from V and 4 bases from J; junction bases left unmatched: 4. CDR3 sequence reads: CASSLLQGAYEQYV. The CDR3 DNA is TGTGCCAGCAGCTTGTTGCAGGGGGCTTACGAGCAGTACGTC.

The chain uses TRBV5-1 and TRBJ2-2; D remains unclear. V was shortened by 5 bases and J by 2 bases, with 4 bases between the two germline ends. This CDR3 region has 12 residues. Per germline, CDR1 SGHRS and CDR2 YFSETQ. The CDR3 DNA reads as TGCGCCAGCAGACCCAACACCGGGGAGCTGTTTTTT. Translating gives CASRPNTGELFF.

The gene calls are TRBV4-1 and TRBJ1-6; 9 bases are a match to TRBD1. The length of the CDR3 is 13 residues. J gave up 7 bases and V 6 bases, and 1 base lay outside the gene matches. Germline CDR1 MGHRA, CDR2 YSYEKL. CDR3 DNA sequence: TGCGCCAGCAGAGGGACAGGGAATTCACCCCTCCACTTT. This gives the protein CASRGTGNSPLHF.